The clone carrying this T cell receptor beta chain showed up just a few times. This sample is drawn from a study of T cell responses to AZD1222 COVID-19 vaccine. The data were produced by immunoSEQ multiplex PCR, yet TCRdb's version contains in-frame clones alone and is incomplete. Of 95,000 to 100,000 clones listed, 86% are singletons. Germline CDR1 is LNHDA and CDR2 is SQIVND (reference sequence). The V gene end was trimmed by 4 bases and the J gene end by 2 bases; junction bases not matched to a gene: 2. This CDR3 is 15 amino acids long. This receptor was taken from an adult in good health. The specimen comprised peripheral blood, sampled on day 0 of AZD1222 vaccination. This chain uses TRBV19 with TRBJ2-1; TRBD2 matches at 10 bases. CDR3 nucleotides: TGTGCCAGTAGTAGCGGACTAGCGGCCTACAATGAGCAGTTCTTC. Its protein product is CASSSGLAAYNEQFF.